This entry lists 11 T cell receptor beta chains sequenced from one sample in a study of T-cell memory formation after mild COVID-19. TCRdb itself ran the 5' RACE reads through MiXCR, one entry per CDR3 protein. The sample records approximately 300,000 distinct CDR3 sequences, less than 20% being singletons. The sample consisted of PBMCs or a T cell subset sorted from them (not recorded which). The receptors stem from a man aged 18 to 30 who had mild COVID-19 (a few samples of this study predate the infection). Cell type and time point are not known.

This clonotype was found a few times. The rearrangement uses TRBV4-3 and TRBJ1-2; D is unresolved. The CDR3 has 14 residues. Deletions cut 0 bases from V and 6 bases from J, with 11 bases between. Germline V lookup: CDR1 LGHNA, CDR2 YSLEER. CDR3 sequence reads: CASSQEWAGDGYTF. CDR3 DNA sequence: TGCGCCAGCAGCCAAGAATGGGCAGGTGATGGCTACACCTTC.

This rearrangement joins TRBV5-1 to TRBJ2-1, with D possibly matching TRBD2 (5 bases). Between the trimmed V and J ends, which lost 2 bases and 2 bases, there was a span of 8 bases. Germline V gene data show CDR1 as SGHRS and CDR2 as YFSETQ. CDR3 length: 14 amino acids. The CDR3 bases are TGCGCCAGCAGCTTTGGGGAGACCTACAATGAGCAGTTCTTC. This encodes CASSFGETYNEQFF.

The chain links TRBV12-3 or TRBV12-4 to TRBJ2-7; 10 nucleotides match TRBD1. Unmatched junction bases numbered 11, after V lost 8 bases and J lost 7 bases. CDR3 length: 14 amino acids. CDR3 amino acids: CASRPGTGVVEQYF. The CDR3 nucleotides read TGTGCCAGCCGTCCCGGGACAGGGGTTGTAGAGCAGTACTTC.

The chain has TRBV9 and TRBJ2-5, with D unclear. Per germline, CDR1 SGDLS and CDR2 YYNGEE. V gave up 4 bases and J gave up 5 bases, with 12 bases separating them. CDR3 length: 13 residues. This chain's CDR3 is CASSQLSMETQYF. The DNA for the CDR3 is TGTGCCAGCAGCCAACTTTCGATGGAGACCCAGTACTTC.

This chain joins TRBV20-1 and TRBJ2-1, with D perhaps given as TRBD1 or TRBD2 (5 bases each). The CDR3 totals 11 residues. Germline V CDR1 and CDR2: DFQATT, SNEGSKA (reference sequence). CDR3: CSIVGVNEQFF. The CDR3 DNA sequence: TGCTCTATAGTGGGGGTAAATGAGCAGTTCTTC.

This clonotype occurred many times. The rearrangement uses TRBV29-1 and TRBJ1-2; TRBD1 matches at 11 bases. Germline CDR1 SQVTM, CDR2 ANQGSEA. The J segment lost 7 bases and the V segment lost 4 bases, leaving 8 bases of the junction unmatched. This CDR3 spans 14 amino acids. The CDR3 coding sequence is TGCAGCGTTGTGGGGGGACAGGGGGGTCGTGGCTACACCTTC. It codes for CSVVGGQGGRGYTF.

This clonotype was counted only a few times. This chain joins TRBV12-3 or TRBV12-4 and TRBJ2-1; D possibly corresponds to TRBD1 (6 bases). The V and J ends lost 7 bases and 1 base respectively, with 11 bases between them. The CDR3 loop spans 14 amino acids. The chain's CDR3 is CASKGEVSYNEQFF. DNA for the CDR3: TGTGCCAGCAAGGGGGAAGTTTCCTACAATGAGCAGTTCTTC.

In this sample, this clonotype turned up a few times. This chain joins TRBV30 and TRBJ2-2, with 10 bases matching TRBD1. Unmatched junction bases numbered 5, after V lost 5 bases and J lost 5 bases. This CDR3 region has 14 residues. Germline V gene lookup returns CDR1 GTSNPN and CDR2 SVGIG (reference sequence). CDR3 DNA: TGTGCCTGGGCTAGGACAGGGGGAACCGGGGAGCTGTTTTTT. Translation gives CAWARTGGTGELFF.

The chain is built from TRBV7-3 and TRBJ2-1; D remains ambiguous. This CDR3 region has 17 residues. V was trimmed by 2 bases and J by 0 bases, leaving 14 bases between them. The V gene's germline CDR1 is SGHTA and CDR2 FQGTGA. The CDR3 loop is CASSLSLKASSYNEQFF. DNA of the CDR3: TGTGCCAGCAGCTTATCGTTAAAGGCGAGCTCCTACAATGAGCAGTTCTTC.

This clonotype was recorded many times. The rearrangement links TRBV7-8 to TRBJ1-6, with TRBD1 as a possible D gene (6 bases). Germline V gives CDR1 SGHVS, CDR2 FQNEAQ. Trimming shortened V by 5 bases and J by 7 bases, and 12 bases separated the two germline ends. The CDR3 runs to 14 residues. CDR3 DNA: TGTGCCAGCAGCCCTTACAGGGCCAATTCACCCCTCCACTTT. Its protein product is CASSPYRANSPLHF.

The gene calls are TRBV12-3 or TRBV12-4 and TRBJ1-2; D perhaps matches TRBD1 (6 bases). V was clipped by 5 bases and J by 4 bases, with 17 bases between them. This CDR3 is 15 amino acids long. In DNA form, the CDR3 reads TGTGCCAGCAGTCCCCAAGCGCAGGGGTCCTATGGCTACACCTTC. As protein: CASSPQAQGSYGYTF.